The rows below give T cell receptor beta chains drawn from one sample of a study of blood T cell repertoires in COVID-19. This table comes from immunoSEQ multiplex PCR, and its TCRdb copy is limited to in-frame clones, with some not included. In the table there are 80,000 to 95,000 clones, approximately 91% of which are singletons. The sample comprised peripheral blood. These TCRs come from a human donor with active COVID-19. The donor label of this sample is uncertain. Both conserved end residues are part of each CDR3. Each record gives: D gene, J gene, V gene, CDR3 DNA, CDR3 protein. A D gene is named only where the DNA matches it firmly.

>NA|TRBJ2-1|TRBV6-5
TGTGCCAGCGGGACAAACTCCTACAATGAGCAGTTCTTC
CASGTNSYNEQFF
>NA|TRBJ1-2|TRBV6-5
TGTGCCAGCAGTCCCGGTCAGGGAATCTATGGCTACACCTTC
CASSPGQGIYGYTF
>NA|TRBJ2-3|TRBV21-1
TGTGCCAGCAGCAAAGAAGGGGAGCGGGGTGATATTGAGACGCAGTATTTT
CASSKEGERGDIETQYF
>NA|TRBJ1-3|TRBV19
TGTGCCAGTAGCGAAAACTCAAACACCATATATTTT
CASSENSNTIYF
>TRBD2|TRBJ2-7|TRBV7-8
TGTGCCAGCAGCTTACCGGGGGGTTCCCCTGGGTCTGAGCAGTACTTC
CASSLPGGSPGSEQYF
>NA|TRBJ2-7|TRBV7-6
TGTGCCAGCAGCTCCGCGACAGGAAATTACGAGCAGTACTTC
CASSSATGNYEQYF
>TRBD1|TRBJ1-2|TRBV6-2/TRBV6-3
TGTGCCAGCAGTTACCTCGTGGGGACAGACTATGGCTACACCTTC
CASSYLVGTDYGYTF
>TRBD2|TRBJ2-3|TRBV6-2/TRBV6-3
TGTGCCAGCAGTTACACCGGGACTAGCGGGGCCGAGTATTTT
CASSYTGTSGAEYF
>TRBD1|TRBJ1-4|TRBV7-9
TGTGCCAGCAGTATCGGGACAGGAGAAAATGAAAAACTGTTTTTT
CASSIGTGENEKLFF
>TRBD1|TRBJ1-1|TRBV27
TGTGCCAGCACCCTCCGGACAGGGGGCTTCACTGAAGCTTTCTTT
CASTLRTGGFTEAFF
>NA|TRBJ1-2|TRBV27
TGTGCCAGCAGTTCCCCCAAACAGGGAGGGATCTATGGCTACACCTTC
CASSSPKQGGIYGYTF
>TRBD1|TRBJ1-5|TRBV3-1/TRBV3-2
TGTGCCAGCAGCCAAGCCCGGGACAGGTATCAGCCCCAGCATTTT
CASSQARDRYQPQHF
>NA|TRBJ1-5|TRBV3-1/TRBV3-2
TGTGCCAGCAGCCCCCGTCCCAATCAGCCCCAGCATTTT
CASSPRPNQPQHF
>TRBD1|TRBJ1-6|TRBV19
TGTGCCAGTAGTGCAACGACAGGGGGACCCTATAATTCACCCCTCCACTTT
CASSATTGGPYNSPLHF
>TRBD2|TRBJ2-3|TRBV10-2
TGCGCCAGCAGTGCGCTATCTAGCGGGCAGGATACGCAGTATTTT
CASSALSSGQDTQYF
>NA|TRBJ1-4|TRBV11-2
TGTGCCAGCAGCTTAGATTACAGCCTCACAACTAATGAAAAACTGTTTTTT
CASSLDYSLTTNEKLFF
>TRBD1|TRBJ2-1|TRBV11-2
TGTGCCAGCAGATCTTGGACAGGGAGCCCTGGGTTCTTC
CASRSWTGSPGFF
>NA|TRBJ2-1|TRBV29-1
TGCAGCGTTGAATTACAGTACAATGAGCAGTTCTTC
CSVELQYNEQFF